This T cell receptor beta chain was recorded in a study of T cell changes during pregnancy in multiple sclerosis. Assay used: immunoSEQ multiplex PCR; TCRdb lists only in-frame clones, some missing. The profile shows around 30,000 clones, around nine tenths of them singletons. The germline V gene encodes CDR1 MGHRA and CDR2 YSYEKL. The V end was cut by 0 bases, the J end by 0 bases, with 11 bases between. The CDR3 contains 16 residues. The chain has TRBV4-1 and TRBJ1-1, with a tentative D call TRBD1 (5 bases). The TCR comes from a female donor with multiple sclerosis, enrolled in a pregnancy study. The source material was CD8+ T cells from peripheral blood mononuclear cells, sampled in the first trimester of pregnancy. The CDR3 DNA reads as TGCGCCAGCAGCCAAGAAGGGGAAGGGTTGAACACTGAAGCTTTCTTT. This codes for CASSQEGEGLNTEAFF.